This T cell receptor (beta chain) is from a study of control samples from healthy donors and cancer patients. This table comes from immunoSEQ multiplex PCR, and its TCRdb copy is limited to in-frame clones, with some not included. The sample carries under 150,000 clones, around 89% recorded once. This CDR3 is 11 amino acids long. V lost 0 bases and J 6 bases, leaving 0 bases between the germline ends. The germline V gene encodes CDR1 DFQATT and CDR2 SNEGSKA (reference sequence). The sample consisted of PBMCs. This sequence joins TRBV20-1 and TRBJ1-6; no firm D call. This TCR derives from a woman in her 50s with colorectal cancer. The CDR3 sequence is CSARDNSPLHF. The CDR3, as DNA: TGCAGTGCTAGAGATAATTCACCCCTCCACTTT.